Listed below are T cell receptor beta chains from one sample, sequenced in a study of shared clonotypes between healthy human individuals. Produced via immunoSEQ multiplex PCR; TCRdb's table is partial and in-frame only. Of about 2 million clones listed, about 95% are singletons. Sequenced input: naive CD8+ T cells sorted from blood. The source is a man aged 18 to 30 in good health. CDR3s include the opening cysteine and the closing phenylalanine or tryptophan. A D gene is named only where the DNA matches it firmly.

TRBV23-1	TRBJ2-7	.	TGCGCCAGCAGTCAAGTAACTACAGGGTTACGGTACTCCTACGAGCAGTACTTC	CASSQVTTGLRYSYEQYF
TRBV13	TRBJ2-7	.	TGTGCCAGCAGCTCCTACGATCGACGAGGTGAGCAGTACTTC	CASSSYDRRGEQYF
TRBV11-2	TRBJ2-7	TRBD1	TGTGCCAGCAGCTTAGTGACAGGGGTCCGCTCCTACGAGCAGTACTTC	CASSLVTGVRSYEQYF
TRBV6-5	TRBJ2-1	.	TGTGCCAGCAGTACCATAGGGGAATCCCGGCAGTTCTTC	CASSTIGESRQFF
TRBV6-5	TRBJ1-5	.	TGTGCCAGCAGTTACTCGGTCCAGCAGCCCCAGCATTTT	CASSYSVQQPQHF
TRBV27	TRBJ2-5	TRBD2	TGTGCCAGCAGTCTCACGGGACTAGCGGGAGAGACCCAGTACTTC	CASSLTGLAGETQYF
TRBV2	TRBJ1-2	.	TGTGCCAGCCTGGCAGTCTTCGGGATAAACTATGGCTACACCTTC	CASLAVFGINYGYTF
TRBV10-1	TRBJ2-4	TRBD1	TGCGCCAGCAGACCCTTGGACAGGGCGATTCCCCACATTCAGTACTTC	CASRPLDRAIPHIQYF
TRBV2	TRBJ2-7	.	TGTGCCAGCAGTCACAGTGACTTATACGAGCAGTACTTC	CASSHSDLYEQYF
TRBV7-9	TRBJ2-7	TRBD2	TGTGCCAGCAGCTGGGGACTAGCGGGGGGCGACATCCCCTCCTACGAGCAGTACTTC	CASSWGLAGGDIPSYEQYF
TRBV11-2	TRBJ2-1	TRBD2	TGTGCCAGCAGCTCCTGGACTAGCGGCAATGAGCAGTTCTTC	CASSSWTSGNEQFF
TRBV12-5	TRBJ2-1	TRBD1	TGTGCTAGTGTTTTACAGGGGGCCGGCTACAATGAGCAGTTCTTC	CASVLQGAGYNEQFF
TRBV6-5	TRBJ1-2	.	TGTGCCAGCAGTTCCATCGGGGCCAACTATGGCTACACCTTC	CASSSIGANYGYTF
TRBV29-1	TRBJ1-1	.	TGCAGCGCCGTTAACCCCGACAACACTGAAGCTTTCTTT	CSAVNPDNTEAFF
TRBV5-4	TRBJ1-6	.	TGTGCCAGCAGACCCGGGGGAAAATATAATTCACCCCTCCACTTT	CASRPGGKYNSPLHF
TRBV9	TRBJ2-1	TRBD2	TGTGCCAGCAGTGGACTAGCGGGGATCTCCTACAATGAGCAGTTCTTC	CASSGLAGISYNEQFF
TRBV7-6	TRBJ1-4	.	TGTGCCAGCAGTAAGTCGCCAGCCGCAACTAATGAAAAACTGTTTTTT	CASSKSPAATNEKLFF
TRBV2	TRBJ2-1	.	TGTGCCAGCAGTGAGCCAGGCTCCTACAATGAGCAGTTCTTC	CASSEPGSYNEQFF
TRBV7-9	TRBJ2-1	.	TGTGCCAGCAGCCCGGACAGGAGGGTGCAGTTCTTC	CASSPDRRVQFF
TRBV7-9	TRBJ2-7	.	TGTGCCAGCAGCTCTCGGCCCCCAGGGATATACTACGAGCAGTACTTC	CASSSRPPGIYYEQYF
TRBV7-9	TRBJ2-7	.	TGTGCCAGCAGCTTTAGTACCTCAGTGTCCTACGAGCAGTACTTC	CASSFSTSVSYEQYF
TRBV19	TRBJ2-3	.	TGTGCCAGTAGTATAGATCTGGGGGACCGCTTCCATAGCACAGATACGCAGTATTTT	CASSIDLGDRFHSTDTQYF
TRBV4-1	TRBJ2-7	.	TGCGCCAGCAGCCAAGTTGTAGGGCTCTCCTACGAGCAGTACTTC	CASSQVVGLSYEQYF
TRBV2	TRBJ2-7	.	TGTGCCAGCAGTGAAGAACAGGATGGCCCTTACGAGCAGTACTTC	CASSEEQDGPYEQYF